Included here is one TCR beta chain sequence, with context. Its antigen is not identified. Treatment indicated: oral pan-JAK inhibitor, 5-10 mg twice daily. The record originates from a study of CD8+ T cells in alopecia areata. Study-level background: Severity in treated patients was scored by percentage of scalp area affected.

With 5 bases clipped from V and 3 bases from J, the junction kept 4 bases outside the gene matches. In germline, CDR1 is SGHVS, CDR2 FQNEAQ. The CDR3 runs to 14 residues. As the sequencing template, cDNA was produced by extracting RNA and reverse transcribing it. Only in-frame clones appear in the TCRdb table, and some are missing; sequencing was by immunoSEQ multiplex PCR. The sample lists fewer than 200,000 clones, under 60% seen once, with 10% to 15% in the top ten. The study, taken as a whole, reports: Expanded CD8+ clones among the top 100, and scalp clonality, were significantly decreased by tofacitinib.

The V gene is TRBV7-8, the J gene TRBJ1-5; 7 bases are a match to TRBD1. The source material was CD8+ T cells sorted from blood, sampled at week 24, from a patient treated with tofacitinib. The source of this sequence is a human donor with alopecia areata. The CDR3 DNA reads as TGTGCCAGCAGCATGGGACAGAACAATCAGCCCCAGCATTTT. Translating gives CASSMGQNNQPQHF.